This TCR beta chain comes out of a study of T cell changes during pregnancy in multiple sclerosis (dated by TCRdb to about 2019). The study in broad terms: Changes in the T cell repertoire over the course of pregnancy were examined in this study in women with multiple sclerosis.

The library was built by means of the immunoSEQ multiplex PCR assay. The table comes from immuneACCESS by way of TCRdb, which keeps in-frame sequences with V and J called. Part of the clones is missing from these tables; in studies checked, under half for an unresolved V gene and the rest for unknown reasons. A total of 58,000 or so clones appear in this sample, about nine tenths of them only once. Of the sample, less than 0.6% falls within the top ten clones. About this clone: Its antigen target is currently unknown. Base qualities are not recorded, but no much larger clone differs from it by a single base.

V is pruned by 5 bases and J by 1 base, leaving 5 bases of the junction without a gene match. From the cysteine up to the phenylalanine, the CDR3 has a length of 18 residues. The CDR3 DNA has 54 bases and is translated from base 1. The germline V gene encodes CDR1 SEHNR and CDR2 FQNEAQ (reference sequence). This specimen was CD4+ T cells from peripheral blood mononuclear cells, taken in the third trimester of pregnancy. This chain joins TRBV7-9 to TRBJ2-1; the junction holds 16 bases that match TRBD2. The TCR sequence derives from a female donor with multiple sclerosis, enrolled in a pregnancy study. The nucleotides are TGTGCCAGCAGCGGGGGACTAGCGGGGGGGCAGTCCTACAATGAGCAGTTCTTC. This encodes CASSGGLAGGQSYNEQFF.